The 30 T cell receptor beta chains below come from one sample, sequenced in a study of OX40 agonist ivuxolimab in advanced cancers. Sequencing was performed with immunoSEQ multiplex PCR; in TCRdb, only in-frame clones are kept and a portion is missing. The sample lists tens of thousands of clones, about 82% occurring once. Sequencing was performed on CD4+ or CD8+ T cells sorted from blood, taken in a trial of the OX40 agonist ivuxolimab. Receptors originate from an adult with an advanced solid tumor such as melanoma, head and neck, liver or kidney cancer.

This chain links TRBV19 with TRBJ1-1, with 7 bases identical to TRBD1. V dropped 6 bases and J dropped 0; count of bases not matched to a gene: 10. Germline loops: CDR1 LNHDA, CDR2 SQIVND (reference sequence). The CDR3 has 16 residues. The CDR3 region is CASRSGRGGMNTEAFF. The CDR3 bases are TGTGCCAGTAGATCCGGCAGGGGGGGGATGAACACTGAAGCTTTCTTT. The entire variable domain, with the rest obtained from reference TRBV19 and TRBJ1-1, is as follows: DGGITQSPKYLFRKEGQNVTLSCEQNLNHDAMYWYRQDPGQGLRLIYYSQIVNDFQKGDIAEGYSVSREKKESFPLTVTSAQKNPTAFYLCASRSGRGGMNTEAFFGQGTRLTVV.

This chain uses TRBV7-9 with TRBJ1-6, with D uncertain. V was trimmed by 8 bases and J by 5 bases, leaving 13 bases between them. Germline assignment: CDR1 SEHNR and CDR2 FQNEAQ (reference sequence). This CDR3 is 14 amino acids long. For the CDR3, the DNA is TGTGCCAGCGGGCCGGCCGATGATAATTCACCCCTCCACTTT. This encodes CASGPADDNSPLHF.

The chain couples TRBV18 to TRBJ2-2; 8 positions match TRBD2. The V segment lost 2 bases and the J segment 9 bases; nucleotides outside the gene matches: 11. Germline V gives CDR1 KGHSH, CDR2 LQKENI. The CDR3 loop spans 16 amino acids. The CDR3 DNA sequence: TGTGCCAGCTCACCAAGTATAGCGGGAATTTCCCGGGAGCTGTTTTTT. It specifies CASSPSIAGISRELFF.

V is TRBV28 and J is TRBJ1-5; 9 bases align to TRBD1. The CDR3 is 17 residues long. Trimming at V came to 5 bases and at J to 0 bases, leaving 8 bases not matched to a gene. Germline V gene lookup returns CDR1 MDHEN and CDR2 SYDVKM. The CDR3 nucleotides read TGTGCCAGCAGTGCACAGGGGGCCGGTAATAGCAATCAGCCCCAGCATTTT. Translation: CASSAQGAGNSNQPQHF.

This clone appeared once. This sequence joins TRBV7-2 and TRBJ2-3, with 8 bases lining up with TRBD2. J gave up 2 bases and V 1 base, and 5 bases lay outside the gene matches. CDR1 SGHTA and CDR2 FQGNSA come from the germline V gene. This CDR3 contains 16 residues. This chain's CDR3 is CASSLGLAGNTDTQYF. Written as DNA, the CDR3 is TGTGCCAGCAGCTTAGGGCTAGCGGGTAACACAGATACGCAGTATTTT.

The rearrangement links TRBV5-1 to TRBJ1-1, with D possibly being TRBD1 (5 bases). V dropped 4 bases and J dropped 4 bases, with 17 bases sitting between them. This CDR3 comprises 15 residues. Germline V gives CDR1 SGHRS, CDR2 YFSETQ. For the CDR3, the DNA is TGCGCCAGCAGCGCACTCCCCCAGGGTGGCACTGAAGCTTTCTTT. Amino acids: CASSALPQGGTEAFF. The whole variable domain, filled in from reference TRBV5-1 and TRBJ1-1, reads KAGVTQTPRYLIKTRGQQVTLSCSPISGHRSVSWYQQTPGQGLQFLFEYFSETQRNKGNFPGRFSGRQFSNSRSEMNVSTLELGDSALYLCASSALPQGGTEAFFGQGTRLTVV.

This sequence joins TRBV7-7 and TRBJ2-1; D ambiguous. The CDR3 consists of 13 residues. With 1 base removed from V and 7 bases from J, the gap between germline ends came to 8 bases. Germline assignment: CDR1 SSHAT and CDR2 FNYEAQ (reference sequence). CDR3 sequence (DNA): TGTGCCAGCAGCTTAGGTGCACAGAATGAGCAGTTCTTC. Amino acids: CASSLGAQNEQFF.

CDR3 sequence: CASSERSSGFTGELFF. The CDR3 DNA follows: TGTGCCAGCAGTGAACGGTCTAGCGGATTCACCGGGGAGCTGTTTTTT. V gene TRBV2 combines with J gene TRBJ2-2; 7 bases fit TRBD2. Per the germline V gene, CDR1 is SNHLY and CDR2 is FYNNEI. The CDR3 totals 16 residues. V gave up 2 bases and J gave up 4 bases; unmatched junction bases: 7.

This CDR3 reads CASSPQGAGQETQYF. CDR3 in DNA: TGCGCCAGCAGCCCCCAGGGGGCAGGGCAAGAGACCCAGTACTTC. V usage is TRBV5-1 and J usage is TRBJ2-5; the match to TRBD1 covers 8 bases. V was pared by 4 bases and J by 2 bases, with 7 bases of the junction left unmatched. The CDR3 length is 15 residues. The germline gives CDR1 SGHRS, CDR2 YFSETQ.

The rearrangement links TRBV5-1 to TRBJ2-1; 11 bases align to TRBD2. The CDR3 consists of 18 residues. Germline V gene sequence: CDR1 SGHRS, CDR2 YFSETQ. V was clipped by 0 bases and J by 1 base; unmatched bases: 6. The CDR3 sequence is CASSLGASGGRSYNEQFF. CDR3 in DNA: TGCGCCAGCAGCTTGGGAGCTAGCGGGGGGCGGTCCTACAATGAGCAGTTCTTC. The variable domain in full, with the rest retrieved from reference TRBV5-1 and TRBJ2-1, is KAGVTQTPRYLIKTRGQQVTLSCSPISGHRSVSWYQQTPGQGLQFLFEYFSETQRNKGNFPGRFSGRQFSNSRSEMNVSTLELGDSALYLCASSLGASGGRSYNEQFFGPGTRLTVL.

The chain has TRBV7-9 and TRBJ1-1, with D possibly being TRBD1 (6 bases). Germline values: CDR1 SEHNR, CDR2 FQNEAQ (reference sequence). Trimming shortened V by 5 bases and J by 9 bases, and 13 bases separated the two germline ends. CDR3 size: 12 residues. The CDR3 here is CASSTHREQAFF. The CDR3 coding sequence is TGTGCCAGCAGCACTCACAGGGAACAAGCTTTCTTT.

V usage is TRBV5-1 and J usage is TRBJ2-1; D may be TRBD1 or TRBD2 (5 bases each). The germline V gene has CDR1 SGHRS and CDR2 YFSETQ. Between the trimmed V and J ends, which lost 1 base and 9 bases, there was a span of 8 bases. The CDR3 has 12 residues. The CDR3 region has the DNA TGCGCCAGCAGCTTGACGAGGGGTGAGCAGTTCTTC. Amino acids: CASSLTRGEQFF.

The chain uses TRBV12-5 and TRBJ2-3; tentatively, D is TRBD1 (6 bases). This CDR3 has 13 residues. Trimming stripped 2 bases from V and 7 bases from J, with 10 bases between. Looked up from germline, CDR1 is LGHNT and CDR2 is FRNRAP. The CDR3 region is CASGLMTGNTQYF. The DNA of the CDR3 is TGTGCTAGTGGTTTGATGACAGGTAATACGCAGTATTTT.

CDR3 sequence reads: CASSLLADSPYEQYF. CDR3 in DNA: TGTGCCAGCAGCTTATTAGCCGACAGTCCCTACGAGCAGTACTTC. V is TRBV7-2 and J is TRBJ2-7; TRBD1 might be the D (5 bases). Germline lookup yields CDR1 SGHTA and CDR2 FQGNSA. This CDR3 is built from 15 residues. Trimming shortened V by 2 bases and J by 2 bases, and 13 bases separated the two germline ends.

V usage is TRBV19 and J usage is TRBJ1-1; a weak D match, TRBD1 (5 bases). The CDR3 sequence is 14 residues long. The germline gives CDR1 LNHDA, CDR2 SQIVND (reference sequence). Trimming pared 6 bases from V and 4 bases from J, leaving 15 bases between. CDR3 residues: CASRTDRGSTEAFF. The DNA of the CDR3 is TGTGCCAGTAGGACCGACAGAGGTAGCACTGAAGCTTTCTTT.

This chain uses TRBV5-1 with TRBJ1-2, with TRBD1 identical over 7 bases. The CDR3 loop spans 15 amino acids. CDR1 SGHRS and CDR2 YFSETQ come from the germline V gene. Germline trimming cut 7 bases from V and 5 bases from J; bases unmatched to any gene: 14. CDR3 residues: CASGIGRDSPYGYTF. The CDR3 DNA reads TGCGCCAGCGGGATCGGACGGGACAGCCCATATGGCTACACCTTC.

The genes are TRBV30 and TRBJ2-3; 11 nucleotides match TRBD2. The CDR3 extends over 21 amino acids. The V gene end was trimmed by 0 bases and the J gene end by 0 bases; junction bases not matched to a gene: 17. The germline V gene encodes CDR1 GTSNPN and CDR2 SVGIG (reference sequence). CDR3 DNA sequence: TGTGCCTGGAGTGTTTCCCCTGGCCTAGCGGGGGGCCCCTCTAGCACAGATACGCAGTATTTT. Amino acids: CAWSVSPGLAGGPSSTDTQYF.

J is TRBJ2-1 and V is TRBV6-1; D perhaps matches TRBD1 (5 bases). The V end lost 3 bases, the J end lost 7 bases, and 16 bases lay between the germline ends. The CDR3 is 15 amino acids. Germline values: CDR1 MNHNS, CDR2 SASEGT. The CDR3 DNA reads TGTGCCAGCAGTGATTGGCAGGGCGCCCTAAATGAGCAGTTCTTC. This gives the protein CASSDWQGALNEQFF.

The chain combines TRBV6-5 with TRBJ2-7; 9 bases match TRBD2. Germline V lookup: CDR1 MNHEY, CDR2 SVGAGI. The J segment lost 1 base and the V segment lost 5 bases, leaving 3 bases of the junction unmatched. This CDR3 is built from 14 residues. CDR3 sequence: CASSLSGGSYEQYV. CDR3 DNA sequence: TGTGCCAGCAGTCTTAGCGGGGGTTCCTACGAGCAGTACGTC.

V and J are TRBV9 and TRBJ2-1; D is possibly TRBD1 (7 bases). CDR1 SGDLS and CDR2 YYNGEE come from the germline V gene. This CDR3 is 15 amino acids long. Trimming cost V 0 bases and J 6 bases, with 13 bases left between them. CDR3 region: CASSVGQGGVNEQFF. The CDR3 DNA sequence: TGTGCCAGCAGCGTAGGGCAGGGGGGTGTCAATGAGCAGTTCTTC.

The genes are TRBV7-2 and TRBJ2-5; TRBD2 aligns across 9 bases. The CDR3 consists of 15 residues. J lost 4 bases, V lost 3 bases, and 6 bases had no gene match. Looked up from germline, CDR1 is SGHTA and CDR2 is FQGNSA. In nucleotides, the CDR3 is TGTGCCAGCAGCTTGGCGGGAGGGCGATTAGAGACCCAGTACTTC. Protein product: CASSLAGGRLETQYF.

This clone occurred once. The genes are TRBV21-1 and TRBJ2-3. TRBV21-1 is reported as a pseudogene. The CDR3 is made up of 12 amino acids. The CDR3 loop reads CASSKWDGGQYF. The CDR3 DNA reads as TGTGCCAGCAGCAAATGGGACGGTGGGCAGTATTTT.

This chain joins TRBV9 and TRBJ1-1; D is possibly TRBD1 (5 bases). The CDR3 contains 14 residues. Trimming took 4 bases from V and 4 from J, leaving 14 bases between them. Germline assignment: CDR1 SGDLS and CDR2 YYNGEE. The CDR3, as DNA: TGTGCCAGCAGCTCCATAGGGGAGAGCACTGAAGCTTTCTTT. Translation: CASSSIGESTEAFF. Filled out from reference TRBV9 and TRBJ1-1, the complete variable domain reads DSGVTQTPKHLITATGQRVTLRCSPRSGDLSVYWYQQSLDQGLQFLIQYYNGEERAKGNILERFSAQQFPDLHSELNLSSLELGDSALYFCASSSIGESTEAFFGQGTRLTVV.

This clone was found a few times. CDR3 residues: CASSANFRTEAFF. Here the CDR3 DNA reads TGTGCCAGCAGCGCGAATTTTCGCACTGAAGCTTTCTTT. The chain joins TRBV9 to TRBJ1-1, with no clear D. V was trimmed by 3 bases and J by 4 bases, leaving 10 bases between them. In germline, CDR1 is SGDLS, CDR2 YYNGEE. CDR3 size: 13 residues.

About this clone: This sample also contains other DNA sequences that code for the same CDR3. The CDR3 DNA follows: TGTGCCAGCAGCTTATCCTTAGGCGACTCCTACGAGCAGTACTTC. The encoded protein is CASSLSLGDSYEQYF. The gene calls are TRBV7-2 and TRBJ2-7, with D unresolved. Looked up from germline, CDR1 is SGHTA and CDR2 is FQGNSA. Trimming cost V 2 bases and J 0 bases, with 11 bases left between them. This CDR3 has 15 residues.

This clone has a handful of counts. V gene TRBV9 combines with J gene TRBJ1-6; no reliable D call. Trimming pared 0 bases from V and 7 bases from J, leaving 8 bases between. Germline-derived CDR1 and CDR2 are SGDLS and YYNGEE. The CDR3 spans 14 residues. The CDR3: CASSVGQANSPLHF. CDR3 bases: TGTGCCAGCAGCGTAGGGCAGGCGAATTCACCCCTCCACTTT.

This clone was observed once. The chain employs TRBV7-8 and TRBJ2-5, with a tentative D call TRBD1 (6 bases). Germline V gene lookup returns CDR1 SGHVS and CDR2 FQNEAQ. This CDR3 is built from 13 residues. Trimming removed 5 bases at V and 4 bases at J, with 11 bases between. CDR3 protein: CASSPGQRETQYF. The CDR3 DNA is TGTGCCAGCAGCCCCGGACAGAGAGAGACCCAGTACTTC.

The genes are TRBV7-2 and TRBJ2-3; 10 bases align to TRBD2. The CDR3 consists of 18 residues. The V segment lost 2 bases and the J segment 4 bases; nucleotides outside the gene matches: 12. Germline-derived CDR1 and CDR2 are SGHTA and FQGNSA. The CDR3 region is CASSLRGGSGGISDTQYF. The CDR3 DNA follows: TGTGCCAGCAGCTTAAGGGGAGGTAGCGGGGGGATCTCAGATACGCAGTATTTT.

In this sample, this clone turned up a few times. CDR3 in amino acids: CASSATREMNTEAFF. CDR3 bases: TGTGCCAGCAGCGCTACCAGGGAAATGAACACTGAAGCTTTCTTT. The chain combines TRBV9 with TRBJ1-1, with D possibly matching TRBD1 (5 bases). The CDR3 consists of 15 residues. The germline V and J ends were trimmed by 3 bases and 0 bases, with 12 bases remaining between them. CDR1 and CDR2 (germline): SGDLS, YYNGEE.

Written as DNA, the CDR3 is TGCAGCGTTGTTGTGCCGGGTGAGTCCTACAATGAGCAGTTCTTC. Its translation is CSVVVPGESYNEQFF. The chain has TRBV29-1 and TRBJ2-1, with no clear D. There are 15 residues in the CDR3. CDR1 and CDR2 from the germline V gene are SQVTM and ANQGSEA. V was shortened by 4 bases and J by 1 base, with 14 bases between the two germline ends.